This is a list of T cell receptor beta chains from one sample in a study of T cell responses to AZD1222 COVID-19 vaccine. Produced via immunoSEQ multiplex PCR; TCRdb's table is partial and in-frame only. The table records some 64,000 clones, roughly 87% of them present only once. The source material was peripheral blood, sampled on day 0 of AZD1222 vaccination. The receptors stem from an adult in good health. The CDR3 runs from the conserved cysteine through the conserved F or W. Fields, in order: D gene, V gene, J gene, clone size, CDR3 DNA, CDR3 protein. A D gene is named only where the DNA matches it firmly. Size is stated for part of the rows, as once, few or many counts, or as a class when the clone is expanded.

>.|TRBV6-4|TRBJ1-2|.
TGTGCCAGCAGTGACCAGGGCAACTATGGCTACACCTTC
CASSDQGNYGYTF
>.|TRBV5-8|TRBJ1-2|once
TGTGCCAGCAGCTTGAACAGGGTTGACTATGGCTACACCTTC
CASSLNRVDYGYTF
>.|TRBV12-3/TRBV12-4|TRBJ1-1|few
TGTGCCAGCAGTTATCCTTTCTTT
CASSYPFF
>.|TRBV5-1|TRBJ2-1|.
TGCGCCAGCAGCTTGGCTCGGGGAGGTGAGCAGTTCTTC
CASSLARGGEQFF
>.|TRBV4-2|TRBJ1-5|.
TGTGCCAGCAGCCAAGATGCAGGGGAAAATCAGCCCCAGCATTTT
CASSQDAGENQPQHF
>.|TRBV4-3|TRBJ1-3|.
TGCGCCAGCAGCCAAAACCTAGGAAGGACTGGAAACACCATATATTTT
CASSQNLGRTGNTIYF
>TRBD1|TRBV30|TRBJ1-6|.
TGTGCCTGGAAAGGGTCGTCAGGGGGTGGATCACCCCTCCACTTT
CAWKGSSGGGSPLHF
>.|TRBV19|TRBJ1-2|.
TGTGCCAGTTTAGGGGACTATGGCTACACCTTC
CASLGDYGYTF
>TRBD2|TRBV29-1|TRBJ2-1|.
TGCAGCGGACGGCTCGGGGGGACTGAGCAGTTCTTC
CSGRLGGTEQFF
>.|TRBV3-1/TRBV3-2|TRBJ1-1|once
TGTGCCAGCAGCCAAGGTCCAGGGCGACCGGCTTTCTTT
CASSQGPGRPAFF
>.|TRBV2|TRBJ1-5|.
TGTGCCAGCAGTGCTGACAGACCAACGTATTATAGCAATCAGCCCCAGCATTTT
CASSADRPTYYSNQPQHF
>.|TRBV28|TRBJ2-3|.
TGTGCCAGCAGTTTGGGGGAGTGGGATACGCAGTATTTT
CASSLGEWDTQYF
>.|TRBV27|TRBJ1-2|once
TGTGCCAGCAGTTTTGTATCCAGGCCGGCTAACTATGGCTACACCTTC
CASSFVSRPANYGYTF
>.|TRBV5-1|TRBJ2-1|.
TGCGCCAGCAGCTTGGCTCAAGGGGTCCGGCATTACAATGAGCAGTTCTTC
CASSLAQGVRHYNEQFF
>TRBD2|TRBV30|TRBJ2-1|.
TGTGCCTGGAGTGTCGAGCGGGGGGGCAATGAGCAGTTCTTC
CAWSVERGGNEQFF
>.|TRBV2|TRBJ1-6|.
TGTGCCAGCACTCGGGCGAGTTCACCCCTCCACTTT
CASTRASSPLHF
>.|TRBV7-9|TRBJ2-3|.
TGTGCCAGCAGCAGCTTGGGACAAAGCACAGATACGCAGTATTTT
CASSSLGQSTDTQYF
>.|TRBV7-3|TRBJ1-6|.
TGTGCCAGCAGCTTAAATGGACAGCCATCGTCACCCCTCCACTTT
CASSLNGQPSSPLHF
>.|TRBV7-2|TRBJ1-3|.
TGTGCCAGCAGCCCCCCGGGGGCATCTGGAAACACCATATATTTT
CASSPPGASGNTIYF